Listed here are 5 T cell receptor beta chains from one sample, sequenced in a study of blood T cell repertoires in COVID-19. Libraries were prepared by immunoSEQ multiplex PCR; TCRdb keeps only in-frame clonotypes and omits some of them. The table includes around 200,000 clones, roughly 80% detected once. The sample was PBMCs or T cells enriched from blood (not recorded which). Receptor source: a woman in her twenties or thirties who had recovered from COVID-19.

The chain combines TRBV11-1 with TRBJ1-1; no definite D call. This CDR3 region has 13 residues. V shed 3 bases and J shed 1 base, with 6 bases lying between them. The germline V gene encodes CDR1 SGHAT and CDR2 FQDESV (reference sequence). The CDR3 DNA is TGTGCCAGCAGCTTCCGGGAGAACACTGAAGCTTTCTTT. As protein: CASSFRENTEAFF.

V gene TRBV5-1 combines with J gene TRBJ2-7, with D possibly TRBD2 on 7 matching bases. Germline V gene data show CDR1 as SGHRS and CDR2 as YFSETQ. Trimming took off 0 bases at V and 0 bases at J, with 10 bases between the two ends. The CDR3 contains 15 residues. CDR3 in DNA: TGCGCCAGCAGCTTGGAGGGGGGGAGCTCCTACGAGCAGTACGTC. Residues: CASSLEGGSSYEQYV.

This chain's CDR3 is CATTAGGSGANVLTF. In nucleotides, the CDR3 is TGTGCCACCACAGCGGGGGGCTCTGGGGCCAACGTCCTGACTTTC. The rearrangement uses TRBV11-2 and TRBJ2-6; TRBD2 matches 9 bases. Germline V gene lookup returns CDR1 SGHAT and CDR2 FQNNGV. Unmatched junction bases numbered 4, after V lost 10 bases and J lost 0 bases. The CDR3 sequence is 15 residues long.

V gene TRBV7-2 combines with J gene TRBJ1-1; TRBD1 agrees at 7 bases. Germline assignment: CDR1 SGHTA and CDR2 FQGNSA. V was pared by 5 bases and J by 7 bases, with 13 bases of the junction left unmatched. This CDR3 is built from 15 residues. The CDR3 is CASSPVGQGGSEAFF. CDR3 coding DNA: TGTGCCAGCAGCCCGGTTGGGCAGGGGGGTAGTGAAGCTTTCTTT.

The rearrangement uses TRBV7-2 and TRBJ1-5; a possible D gene is TRBD1 (6 bases). Germline-derived CDR1 and CDR2 are SGHTA and FQGNSA. The CDR3 runs to 15 residues. V was cut by 3 bases and J by 1 base, with 10 bases left in between. In DNA form, the CDR3 reads TGTGCCAGCAGCTTCCGTGGGGGCAGCAATCAGCCCCAGCATTTT. Protein sequence: CASSFRGGSNQPQHF.